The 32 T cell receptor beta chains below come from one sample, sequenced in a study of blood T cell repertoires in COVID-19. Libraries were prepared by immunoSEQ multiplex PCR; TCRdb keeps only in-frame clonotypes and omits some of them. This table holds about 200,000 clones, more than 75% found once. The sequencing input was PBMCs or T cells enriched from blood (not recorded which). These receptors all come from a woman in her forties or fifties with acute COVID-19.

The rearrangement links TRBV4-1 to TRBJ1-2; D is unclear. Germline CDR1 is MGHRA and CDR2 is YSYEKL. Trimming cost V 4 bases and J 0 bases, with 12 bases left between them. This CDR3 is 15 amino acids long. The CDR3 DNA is TGCGCCAGCAGCCCCCGAGGGCGCACTAACTATGGCTACACCTTC. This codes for CASSPRGRTNYGYTF.

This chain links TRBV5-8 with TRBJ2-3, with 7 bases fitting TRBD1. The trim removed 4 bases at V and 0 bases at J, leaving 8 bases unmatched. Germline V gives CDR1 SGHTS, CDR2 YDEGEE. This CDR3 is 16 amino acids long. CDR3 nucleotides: TGTGCCAGCAGCCAGGGACAGCCAACTAGCACAGATACGCAGTATTTT. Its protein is CASSQGQPTSTDTQYF.

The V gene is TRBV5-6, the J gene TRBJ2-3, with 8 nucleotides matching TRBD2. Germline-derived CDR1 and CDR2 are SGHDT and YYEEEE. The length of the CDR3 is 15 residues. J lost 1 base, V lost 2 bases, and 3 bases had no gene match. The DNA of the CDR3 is TGTGCCAGCAGCTTAGGGCGGGGGGGCACAGATACGCAGTATTTT. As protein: CASSLGRGGTDTQYF.

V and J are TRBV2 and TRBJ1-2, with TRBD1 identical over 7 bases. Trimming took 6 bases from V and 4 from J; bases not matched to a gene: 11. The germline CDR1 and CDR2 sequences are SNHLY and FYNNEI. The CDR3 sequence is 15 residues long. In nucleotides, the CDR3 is TGTGCCAGCAGCGAGACGAGGACAGGCGGCTATGGCTACACCTTC. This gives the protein CASSETRTGGYGYTF.

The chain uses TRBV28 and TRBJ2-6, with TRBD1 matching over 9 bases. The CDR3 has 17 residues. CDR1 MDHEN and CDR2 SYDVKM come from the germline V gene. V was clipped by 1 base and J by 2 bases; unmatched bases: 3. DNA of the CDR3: TGTGCCAGCAGTTTATTCGGGACAGGGACTGGGGCCAACGTCCTGACTTTC. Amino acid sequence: CASSLFGTGTGANVLTF.

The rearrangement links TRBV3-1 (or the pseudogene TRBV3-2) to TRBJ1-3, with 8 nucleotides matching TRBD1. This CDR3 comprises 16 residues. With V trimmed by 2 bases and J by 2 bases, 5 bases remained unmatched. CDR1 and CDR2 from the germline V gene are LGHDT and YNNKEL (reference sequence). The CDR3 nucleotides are TGTGCCAGCAGCCAAAGTCGACAGGGGCCTGGAAACACCATATATTTT. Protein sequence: CASSQSRQGPGNTIYF.

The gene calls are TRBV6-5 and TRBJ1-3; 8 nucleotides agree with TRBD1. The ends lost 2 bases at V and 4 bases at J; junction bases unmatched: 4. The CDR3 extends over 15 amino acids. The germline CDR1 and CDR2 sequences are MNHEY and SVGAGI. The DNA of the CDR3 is TGTGCCAGCAGTTACGCCGGGACAGGAGGAAACACCATATATTTT. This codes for CASSYAGTGGNTIYF.

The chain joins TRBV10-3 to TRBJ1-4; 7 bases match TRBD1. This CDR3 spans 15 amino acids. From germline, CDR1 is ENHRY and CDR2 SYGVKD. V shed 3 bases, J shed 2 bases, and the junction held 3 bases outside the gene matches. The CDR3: CAISDATGTNEKLFF. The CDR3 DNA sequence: TGTGCCATCAGTGATGCGACAGGGACTAATGAAAAACTGTTTTTT.

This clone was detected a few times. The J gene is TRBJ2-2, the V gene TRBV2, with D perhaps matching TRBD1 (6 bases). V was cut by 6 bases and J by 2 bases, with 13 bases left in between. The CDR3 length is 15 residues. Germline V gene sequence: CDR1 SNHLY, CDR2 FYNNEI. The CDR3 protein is CASRAGTTNTGELFF. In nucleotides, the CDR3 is TGTGCCAGCAGGGCCGGGACAACTAACACCGGGGAGCTGTTTTTT.

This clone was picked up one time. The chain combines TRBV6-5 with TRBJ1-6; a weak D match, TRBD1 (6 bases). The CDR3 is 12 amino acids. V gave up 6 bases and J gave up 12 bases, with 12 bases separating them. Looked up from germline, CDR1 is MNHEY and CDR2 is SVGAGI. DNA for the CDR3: TGTGCCAGCAGCCTACAGGGTGAACCCCTCCACTTT. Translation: CASSLQGEPLHF.

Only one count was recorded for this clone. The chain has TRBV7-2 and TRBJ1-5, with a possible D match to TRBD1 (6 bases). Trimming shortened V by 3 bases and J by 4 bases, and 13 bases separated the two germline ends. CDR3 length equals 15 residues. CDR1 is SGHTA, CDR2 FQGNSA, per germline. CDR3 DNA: TGTGCCAGCAGCTTCGGCAGGGGCACAAATCAGCCCCAGCATTTT. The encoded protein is CASSFGRGTNQPQHF.

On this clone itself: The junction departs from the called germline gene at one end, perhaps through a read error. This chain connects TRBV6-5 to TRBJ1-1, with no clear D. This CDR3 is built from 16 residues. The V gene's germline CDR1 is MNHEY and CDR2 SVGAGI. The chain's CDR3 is CASSFGYGSRNPEAFF. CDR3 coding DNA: TGTGCCAGCAGTTTCGGCTACGGATCGCGGAACCCTGAAGCTTTCTTT.

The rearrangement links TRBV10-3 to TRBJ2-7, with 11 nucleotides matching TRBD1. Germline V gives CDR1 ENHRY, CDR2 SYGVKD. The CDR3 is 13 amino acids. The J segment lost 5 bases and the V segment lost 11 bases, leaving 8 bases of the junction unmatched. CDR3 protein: CASRDRGGNEQYV. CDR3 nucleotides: TGTGCCTCCCGGGACAGGGGGGGAAACGAGCAGTACGTC.

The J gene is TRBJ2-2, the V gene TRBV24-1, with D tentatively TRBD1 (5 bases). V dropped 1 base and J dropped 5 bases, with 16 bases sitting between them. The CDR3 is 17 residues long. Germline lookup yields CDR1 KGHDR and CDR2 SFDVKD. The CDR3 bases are TGTGCCACCAGTGATTTCCTAGGGGCGGCCCCGACCGGGGAGCTGTTTTTT. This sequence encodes CATSDFLGAAPTGELFF.

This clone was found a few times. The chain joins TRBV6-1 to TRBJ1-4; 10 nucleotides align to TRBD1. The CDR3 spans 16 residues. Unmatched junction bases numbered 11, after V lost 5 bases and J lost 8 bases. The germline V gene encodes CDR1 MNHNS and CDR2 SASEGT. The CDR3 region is CASSQGTGVKREKLFF. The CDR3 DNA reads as TGTGCCAGCAGTCAAGGGACAGGGGTAAAGCGGGAAAAACTGTTTTTT.

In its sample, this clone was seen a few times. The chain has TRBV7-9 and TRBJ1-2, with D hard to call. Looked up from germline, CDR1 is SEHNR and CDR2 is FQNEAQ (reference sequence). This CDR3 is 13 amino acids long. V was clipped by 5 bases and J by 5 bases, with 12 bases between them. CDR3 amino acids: CASSPRSRYGYTF. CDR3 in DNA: TGTGCCAGCAGCCCCCGGAGTCGATATGGCTACACCTTC.

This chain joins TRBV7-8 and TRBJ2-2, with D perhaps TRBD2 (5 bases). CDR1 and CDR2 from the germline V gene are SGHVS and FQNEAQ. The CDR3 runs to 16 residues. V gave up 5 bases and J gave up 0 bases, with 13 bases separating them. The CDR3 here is CASSPLAGTNTGELFF. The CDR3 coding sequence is TGTGCCAGCAGCCCTTTGGCGGGTACGAACACCGGGGAGCTGTTTTTT.

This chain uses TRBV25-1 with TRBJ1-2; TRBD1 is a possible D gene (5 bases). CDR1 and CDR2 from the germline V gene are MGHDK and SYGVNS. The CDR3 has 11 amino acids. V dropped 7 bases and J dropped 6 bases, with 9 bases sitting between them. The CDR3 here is CASNRGNGYTF. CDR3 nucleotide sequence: TGTGCCAGCAACCGGGGGAATGGCTACACCTTC.

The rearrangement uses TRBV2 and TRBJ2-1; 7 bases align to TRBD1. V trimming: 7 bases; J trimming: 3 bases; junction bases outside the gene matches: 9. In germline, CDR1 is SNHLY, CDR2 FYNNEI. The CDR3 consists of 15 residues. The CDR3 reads CASTARQGIYNEQFF. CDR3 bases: TGTGCCAGCACCGCAAGACAGGGAATCTACAATGAGCAGTTCTTC. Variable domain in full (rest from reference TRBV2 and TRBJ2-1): EPEVTQTPSHQVTQMGQEVILRCVPISNHLYFYWYRQILGQKVEFLVSFYNNEISEKSEIFDDQFSVERPDGSNFTLKIRSTKLEDSAMYFCASTARQGIYNEQFFGPGTRLTVL.

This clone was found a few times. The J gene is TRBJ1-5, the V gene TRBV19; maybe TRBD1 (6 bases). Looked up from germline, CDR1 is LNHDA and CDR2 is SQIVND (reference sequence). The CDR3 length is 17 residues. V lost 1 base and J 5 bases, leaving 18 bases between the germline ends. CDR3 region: CASSIAGGAVGYQPQHF. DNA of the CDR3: TGTGCCAGTAGTATAGCCGGGGGGGCCGTGGGATATCAGCCCCAGCATTTT.

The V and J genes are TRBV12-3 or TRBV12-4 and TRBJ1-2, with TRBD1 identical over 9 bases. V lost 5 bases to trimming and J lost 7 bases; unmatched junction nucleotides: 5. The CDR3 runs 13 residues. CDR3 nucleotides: TGTGCCAGCAGTCCCGGACAGGGGCCTGGCTACACCTTC. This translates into CASSPGQGPGYTF.

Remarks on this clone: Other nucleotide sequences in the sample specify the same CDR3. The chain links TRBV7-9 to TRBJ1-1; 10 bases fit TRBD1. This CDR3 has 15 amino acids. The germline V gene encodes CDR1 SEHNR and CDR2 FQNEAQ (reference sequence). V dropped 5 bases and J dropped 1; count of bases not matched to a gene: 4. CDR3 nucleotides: TGTGCCAGCAGCCCCAGACAGGGGGCGAACACTGAAGCTTTCTTT. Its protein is CASSPRQGANTEAFF.

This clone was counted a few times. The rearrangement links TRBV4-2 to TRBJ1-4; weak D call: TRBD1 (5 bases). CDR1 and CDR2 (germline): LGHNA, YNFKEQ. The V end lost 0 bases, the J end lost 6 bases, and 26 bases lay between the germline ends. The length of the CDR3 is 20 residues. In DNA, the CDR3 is TGTGCCAGCAGCCAAGATAGGTTTGTGGACACCCAAACACAATATGAAAAACTGTTTTTT. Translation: CASSQDRFVDTQTQYEKLFF.

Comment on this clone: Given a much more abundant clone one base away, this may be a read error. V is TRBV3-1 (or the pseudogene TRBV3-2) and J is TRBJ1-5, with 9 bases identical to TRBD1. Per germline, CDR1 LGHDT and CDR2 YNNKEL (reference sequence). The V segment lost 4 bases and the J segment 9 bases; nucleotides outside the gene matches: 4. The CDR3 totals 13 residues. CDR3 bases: TGTGCCAGCAGCCTAACAGGGGGCGGGCCCCAGCATTTT. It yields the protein CASSLTGGGPQHF.

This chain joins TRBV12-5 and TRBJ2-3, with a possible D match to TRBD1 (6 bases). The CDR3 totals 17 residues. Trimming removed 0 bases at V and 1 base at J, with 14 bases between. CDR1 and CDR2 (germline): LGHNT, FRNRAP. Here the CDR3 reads CASGLVQGGQRTDTQYF. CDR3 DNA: TGTGCTAGTGGTTTGGTACAGGGCGGGCAGCGCACAGATACGCAGTATTTT. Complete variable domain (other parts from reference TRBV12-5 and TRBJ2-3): DARVTQTPRHKVTEMGQEVTMRCQPILGHNTVFWYRQTMMQGLELLAYFRNRAPLDDSGMPKDRFSAEMPDATLATLKIQPSEPRDSAVYFCASGLVQGGQRTDTQYFGPGTRLTVL.

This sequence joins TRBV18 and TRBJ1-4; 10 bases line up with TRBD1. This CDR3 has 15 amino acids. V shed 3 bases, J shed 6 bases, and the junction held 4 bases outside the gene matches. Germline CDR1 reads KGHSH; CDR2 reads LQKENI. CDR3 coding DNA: TGTGCCAGCTCACCCGGGACAGGGGCCTATGAAAAACTGTTTTTT. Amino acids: CASSPGTGAYEKLFF. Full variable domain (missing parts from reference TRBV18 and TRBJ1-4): NAGVMQNPRHLVRRRGQEARLRCSPMKGHSHVYWYRQLPEEGLKFMVYLQKENIIDESGMPKERFSAEFPKEGPSILRIQQVVRGDSAAYFCASSPGTGAYEKLFFGSGTQLSVL.

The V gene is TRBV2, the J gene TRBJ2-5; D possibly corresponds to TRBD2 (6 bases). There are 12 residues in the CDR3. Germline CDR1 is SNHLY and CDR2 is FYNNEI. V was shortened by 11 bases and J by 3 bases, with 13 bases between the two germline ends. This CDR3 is CAPGRREETQYF. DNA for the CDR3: TGTGCCCCGGGCCGGAGGGAAGAGACCCAGTACTTC.

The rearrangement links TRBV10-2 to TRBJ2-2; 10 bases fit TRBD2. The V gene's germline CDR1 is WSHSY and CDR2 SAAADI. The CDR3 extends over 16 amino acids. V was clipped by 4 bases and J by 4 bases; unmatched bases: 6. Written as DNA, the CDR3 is TGCGCCAGCAGTGCGCCTAGCGGGGGTCTCACCGGGGAGCTGTTTTTT. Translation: CASSAPSGGLTGELFF.

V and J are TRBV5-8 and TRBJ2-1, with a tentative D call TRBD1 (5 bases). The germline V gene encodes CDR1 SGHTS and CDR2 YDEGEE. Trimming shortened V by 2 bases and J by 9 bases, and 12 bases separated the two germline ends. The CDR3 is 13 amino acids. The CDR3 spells CASSFRKRGEQFF. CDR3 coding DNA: TGTGCCAGCAGCTTCCGTAAAAGGGGTGAGCAGTTCTTC.

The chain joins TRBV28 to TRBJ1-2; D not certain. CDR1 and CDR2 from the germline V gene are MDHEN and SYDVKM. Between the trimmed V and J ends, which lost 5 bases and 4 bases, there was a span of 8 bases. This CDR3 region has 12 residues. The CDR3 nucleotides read TGTGCCAGCAGTCTAGCATCCTATGGCTACACCTTC. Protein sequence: CASSLASYGYTF.

The CDR3: CASASGGSPREQYV. The CDR3, as DNA: TGTGCCAGTGCCTCGGGGGGCTCCCCTAGGGAGCAGTACGTC. The chain employs TRBV19 and TRBJ2-7; D might be TRBD2 (7 bases). Looked up from germline, CDR1 is LNHDA and CDR2 is SQIVND (reference sequence). The CDR3 consists of 14 residues. Trimming took 8 bases from V and 7 from J, leaving 21 bases between them.

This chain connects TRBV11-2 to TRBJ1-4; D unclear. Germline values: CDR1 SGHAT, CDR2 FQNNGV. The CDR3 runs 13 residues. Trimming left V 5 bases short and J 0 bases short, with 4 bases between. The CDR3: CASSRATNEKLFF. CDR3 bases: TGTGCCAGCAGCCGAGCAACTAATGAAAAACTGTTTTTT.